The next 7 T cell receptor beta chains were all read from a single sample in a study of graft-versus-host responses after intestinal transplantation. No antigen has been assigned to these receptors. Some clones are missing from TCRdb's copy, which holds only in-frame ones; the method was immunoSEQ multiplex PCR. This table holds 100,000 or so clones, roughly 92% found once. This specimen consisted of unstimulated CD4+ T cells sorted from spleen or lymph node cells, obtained before intestinal transplant. The receptors were gathered from a human donor who received an intestinal transplant.

The gene calls are TRBV7-3 and TRBJ2-3, with TRBD2 matching over 10 bases. The length of the CDR3 is 20 residues. V was pared by 5 bases and J by 2 bases, with 19 bases of the junction left unmatched. Germline CDR1 is SGHTA and CDR2 is FQGTGA. The CDR3 here is CASSTIGASGGGTVTDTQYF. CDR3 coding DNA: TGTGCCAGCAGCACTATCGGGGCTAGCGGGGGAGGGACTGTCACAGATACGCAGTATTTT.

The CDR3: CASSPRGQGGIQYF. DNA of the CDR3: TGTGCCAGCAGTCCTCGAGGACAGGGAGGCATTCAGTACTTC. V gene TRBV27 combines with J gene TRBJ2-4, with 8 positions matching TRBD1. The CDR3 extends over 14 amino acids. The trim removed 5 bases at V and 9 bases at J, leaving 9 bases unmatched. CDR1 is MNHEY, CDR2 SMNVEV, per germline (reference sequence).

This chain joins TRBV6-5 and TRBJ1-1, with a weak D call TRBD1 (6 bases). The CDR3 loop spans 15 amino acids. V lost 0 bases and J 3 bases, leaving 11 bases between the germline ends. Per the germline V gene, CDR1 is MNHEY and CDR2 is SVGAGI. CDR3 nucleotide sequence: TGTGCCAGCAGTTACTCGCGGCAGGGGTACACTGAAGCTTTCTTT. Amino acids: CASSYSRQGYTEAFF.

The V call is TRBV6-6, the J call TRBJ1-2; no clear D gene. Germline-derived CDR1 and CDR2 are MNHNY and SVGAGI (reference sequence). The CDR3 runs 13 residues. V was cut by 3 bases and J by 4 bases, with 9 bases left in between. CDR3 sequence reads: CASSYSELYGYTF. The DNA of the CDR3 is TGTGCCAGCAGTTATAGCGAGCTCTATGGCTACACCTTC.

The chain is built from TRBV5-4 and TRBJ1-2; TRBD1 matches 7 bases. This CDR3 is 14 amino acids long. With V trimmed by 4 bases and J by 2 bases, 5 bases remained unmatched. Germline values: CDR1 SGHNT, CDR2 YYREEE (reference sequence). The CDR3 protein is CASSVKTGNYGYTF. The CDR3 bases are TGTGCCAGCAGCGTCAAGACAGGGAACTATGGCTACACCTTC.

This chain connects TRBV5-1 to TRBJ2-7; 12 positions agree with TRBD2. The ends lost 3 bases at V and 4 bases at J; junction bases unmatched: 14. This CDR3 region has 18 residues. Germline V gene data show CDR1 as SGHRS and CDR2 as YFSETQ. The CDR3 sequence: CASSWKEASGRDRYEQYF. In DNA form, the CDR3 reads TGCGCCAGCAGCTGGAAAGAGGCTAGCGGGAGGGACCGGTACGAGCAGTACTTC.

This chain connects TRBV29-1 to TRBJ2-3; the D gene is possibly TRBD1 (6 bases). Trimming took 5 bases from V and 3 from J, leaving 15 bases between them. The CDR3 consists of 14 residues. Germline V gene data show CDR1 as SQVTM and CDR2 as ANQGSEA. The CDR3 DNA reads TGCAGCGTTTCCCACAGGGACATTACAGATACGCAGTATTTT. It specifies CSVSHRDITDTQYF.